This T cell receptor beta chain was captured by sequencing in a study of OX40 agonist ivuxolimab in advanced cancers. Study-level background: Ivuxolimab was an agonistic, fully human IgG2 monoclonal antibody directed against OX40 (CD134), a costimulatory receptor. The paper describes the monotherapy dose-escalation part (N of about 52 patients) of the phase I trial of ivuxolimab. Prior anti-PD-1, anti-PD-L1 or anti-CTLA-4 therapy was permitted, and checkpoint inhibitors had been received by less than 45% of dose-escalation patients. Of the approximately 54 dose-escalation patients, hepatocellular carcinoma was present in 19, melanoma in approximately 15, renal cell carcinoma in 9 and head and neck cancer in 9. In the dose-escalation cohort, 82.7% of patients were male, and the mean age was approximately 60 years, with a range of 23 to 79. Partial responses occurred in three dose-escalation patients, of whom one had hepatocellular carcinoma and two had cutaneous melanoma. The purpose of peripheral TCRbeta sequencing was to test whether ivuxolimab changed TCR sequence diversity and led to clonal T-cell expansion. Intravenous ivuxolimab was administered to patients every 2 weeks at six dose levels: 0.01, 0.1, 0.3, 1.5, 3 and 10 mg/kg.

V is cut back by 5 bases and J by 2 bases, with 4 bases in the junction unmatched. According to the germline V gene, CDR1 reads SGHNT and CDR2 reads YENEEA. The CDR3 runs 15 amino acids, cysteine and phenylalanine included. Here the CDR3 DNA is all that survives: 45 bases in frame from base 1. The trial excluded patients who had a history of autoimmune disease or were on systemic immunosuppression. Peripheral blood for TCR sequencing was drawn from every dose cohort at baseline, at cycle 4 day 1 and at cycle 7 day 1. Samples came from an open-label, multicenter, first-in-human phase I dose-escalation trial of ivuxolimab. Adults with locally advanced or metastatic head and neck squamous cell, hepatocellular, melanoma or renal cell carcinoma were enrolled in the trial. Before TCR sequencing, CD4+ and CD8+ T cells were separately sorted from peripheral blood. What the authors observed across the whole study: Partial responders in the 0.1-3.0 mg/kg groups had among the lowest normalized peripheral clonal expansion, especially among CD8+ T cells. The antigen specificity of the peripheral T cells that underwent clonal expansion was not determined. At doses from 0.1 to 3.0 mg/kg, clonal expansion was seen in both CD4+ and CD8+ blood T cells between baseline and week 6. On average, CD8+ T cells showed more expanded clones than CD4+ T cells after ivuxolimab. Low levels of normalized T-cell clonal expansion were also seen in some patients who did not respond.

This clone was seen only once. Its antigen is not yet known. Per-base quality was not reported, and no clone a single base away is much larger than it. Genomic DNA was extracted from sorted cells for sequencing of the TCRbeta CDR3 region. The immunoSEQ Assay was used for sequencing of TCRbeta CDR3 regions. TCRdb holds this immuneACCESS table with in-frame rearrangements only. Some clones are missing; in checked studies, unresolved V genes explain under half, and the rest has no known cause. The sample table contains under 80,000 clones; only one count was recorded for around nine tenths of them. The top ten hold about 20% of the sample.

This clonotype originated in an adult with an advanced solid tumor such as melanoma, head and neck, liver or kidney cancer. The source material was CD4+ or CD8+ T cells sorted from blood, sampled in a trial of the OX40 agonist ivuxolimab. The V and J genes are TRBV11-3 and TRBJ1-5; TRBD1 agrees with 9 junctional bases. This receptor has the CDR3 CASSTRDRGNQPQHF. The sequenced DNA: TGTGCCAGCAGCACGCGGGACAGGGGCAATCAGCCCCAGCATTTT.